This is a list of T cell receptor beta chains from one sample in a study of cytomegalovirus exposure and HLA in healthy donors. Produced via immunoSEQ multiplex PCR; TCRdb's table is partial and in-frame only. Altogether about 280,000 clones are present, around 89% being singletons, with the ten largest covering approximately 0.95%. The specimen sequenced was PBMCs. The receptor set was obtained from a woman younger than 35 in good health and CMV-seronegative. The CDR3 runs from the conserved cysteine through the conserved F or W. D genes are given only for firm matches. Clone size appears in some rows only: once, few, many, or a class for an expanded clone.

j_gene: TRBJ2-1; d_gene: TRBD2; abundance: -; v_gene: TRBV28; CDR3aa: CASSPPPGLFYNEQFF; CDR3nt: TGTGCCAGCAGTCCGCCTCCGGGACTATTCTACAATGAGCAGTTCTTC
j_gene: TRBJ2-7; d_gene: -; abundance: -; v_gene: TRBV30; CDR3aa: CAWSVPAGFSYEQYF; CDR3nt: TGTGCCTGGAGTGTACCGGCAGGGTTCTCCTACGAGCAGTACTTC
j_gene: TRBJ2-5; d_gene: -; abundance: -; v_gene: TRBV10-3; CDR3aa: CAISELGTPITQYF; CDR3nt: TGTGCCATCAGTGAGCTGGGGACACCAATTACCCAGTACTTC
j_gene: TRBJ1-1; d_gene: TRBD1; abundance: once; v_gene: TRBV9; CDR3aa: CASSVRGGGFTEAFF; CDR3nt: TGTGCCAGCAGCGTGAGAGGGGGCGGGTTTACTGAAGCTTTCTTT
j_gene: TRBJ2-7; d_gene: -; abundance: -; v_gene: TRBV9; CDR3aa: CASSVEGGSSYEQYF; CDR3nt: TGTGCCAGCAGCGTAGAAGGTGGGAGTAGCTACGAGCAGTACTTC
j_gene: TRBJ2-7; d_gene: TRBD1; abundance: -; v_gene: TRBV7-9; CDR3aa: CASSQSSGTGSYSYEQYF; CDR3nt: TGTGCCAGCAGCCAATCATCCGGGACAGGGAGTTATTCCTACGAGCAGTACTTC
j_gene: TRBJ2-1; d_gene: -; abundance: -; v_gene: TRBV5-1; CDR3aa: CASSWGGSYNEQFF; CDR3nt: TGCGCCAGCAGCTGGGGCGGCTCCTACAATGAGCAGTTCTTC
j_gene: TRBJ2-4; d_gene: -; abundance: -; v_gene: TRBV19; CDR3aa: CASSIDARVGENIQYF; CDR3nt: TGTGCCAGTAGTATAGATGCTAGGGTAGGGGAAAACATTCAGTACTTC
j_gene: TRBJ2-1; d_gene: -; abundance: -; v_gene: TRBV11-1; CDR3aa: CASAYSSLNEQFF; CDR3nt: TGTGCCAGCGCCTATTCATCCCTCAATGAGCAGTTCTTC
j_gene: TRBJ2-7; d_gene: -; abundance: -; v_gene: TRBV28; CDR3aa: CASRGGLPIYSEQYF; CDR3nt: TGTGCCAGCAGGGGGGGACTGCCAATTTATTCCGAGCAGTACTTC
j_gene: TRBJ1-2; d_gene: TRBD1; abundance: -; v_gene: TRBV28; CDR3aa: CASSSSFPGQGTYGYTF; CDR3nt: TGTGCCAGCAGTTCCTCTTTTCCGGGACAGGGAACCTATGGCTACACCTTC
j_gene: TRBJ2-1; d_gene: TRBD2; abundance: -; v_gene: TRBV6-6; CDR3aa: CASSSAGLYNEQFF; CDR3nt: TGTGCCAGCAGTTCAGCGGGACTCTACAATGAGCAGTTCTTC
j_gene: TRBJ1-1; d_gene: -; abundance: -; v_gene: TRBV5-1; CDR3aa: CASSLQGRPVNTEAFF; CDR3nt: TGCGCCAGCAGCTTACAGGGTCGACCGGTGAACACTGAAGCTTTCTTT
j_gene: TRBJ2-1; d_gene: -; abundance: -; v_gene: TRBV19; CDR3aa: CASSILLGMRDNEQFF; CDR3nt: TGTGCCAGTAGTATACTACTCGGGATGAGGGATAATGAGCAGTTCTTC
j_gene: TRBJ2-5; d_gene: TRBD1; abundance: -; v_gene: TRBV5-1; CDR3aa: CASSLGQGARETQYF; CDR3nt: TGCGCCAGCAGCTTGGGGCAGGGGGCTCGGGAGACCCAGTACTTC
j_gene: TRBJ2-7; d_gene: TRBD2; abundance: -; v_gene: TRBV4-1; CDR3aa: CASSHSGRASGEQYF; CDR3nt: TGCGCCAGCAGCCATAGCGGGAGGGCCTCGGGGGAGCAGTACTTC
j_gene: TRBJ2-7; d_gene: TRBD2; abundance: once; v_gene: TRBV9; CDR3aa: CASSVAGRLGSEQYF; CDR3nt: TGTGCCAGCAGCGTTGCCGGGAGGCTGGGGTCCGAGCAGTACTTC
j_gene: TRBJ2-1; d_gene: TRBD2; abundance: -; v_gene: TRBV9; CDR3aa: CASSAPRAGASNEQFF; CDR3nt: TGTGCCAGCAGCGCCCCCCGGGCGGGAGCCTCCAATGAGCAGTTCTTC
j_gene: TRBJ2-5; d_gene: -; abundance: -; v_gene: TRBV10-3; CDR3aa: CAISERGETQYF; CDR3nt: TGTGCCATCAGTGAGCGGGGTGAGACCCAGTACTTC
j_gene: TRBJ2-7; d_gene: TRBD2; abundance: -; v_gene: TRBV7-2; CDR3aa: CASSLTSGTTYEQYF; CDR3nt: TGTGCCAGCAGCCTGACTAGCGGGACAACCTACGAGCAGTACTTC
j_gene: TRBJ1-4; d_gene: -; abundance: once; v_gene: TRBV15; CDR3aa: CATSAPRGANEKLFF; CDR3nt: TGTGCCACCAGCGCCCCACGGGGGGCTAATGAAAAACTGTTTTTT
j_gene: TRBJ1-2; d_gene: -; abundance: -; v_gene: TRBV28; CDR3aa: CASSFLGDTNYGYTF; CDR3nt: TGTGCCAGCAGTTTTCTGGGGGACACCAACTATGGCTACACCTTC
j_gene: TRBJ1-2; d_gene: -; abundance: few; v_gene: TRBV19; CDR3aa: CASAIGGWDYGYTF; CDR3nt: TGTGCCAGTGCCATCGGGGGTTGGGACTATGGCTACACCTTC
j_gene: TRBJ2-7; d_gene: TRBD1; abundance: -; v_gene: TRBV5-6; CDR3aa: CASSLPDRVYEQYF; CDR3nt: TGTGCCAGCAGCTTACCAGACAGGGTATACGAGCAGTACTTC
j_gene: TRBJ2-2; d_gene: -; abundance: -; v_gene: TRBV15; CDR3aa: CATSPARGNTGELFF; CDR3nt: TGTGCCACCAGCCCCGCCCGGGGAAACACCGGGGAGCTGTTTTTT
j_gene: TRBJ1-2; d_gene: -; abundance: once; v_gene: TRBV9; CDR3aa: CASSVGAGSANYGYTF; CDR3nt: TGTGCCAGCAGCGTAGGGGCAGGATCTGCTAACTATGGCTACACCTTC
j_gene: TRBJ2-2; d_gene: TRBD2; abundance: -; v_gene: TRBV9; CDR3aa: CASSVVAGEGSGAGELFF; CDR3nt: TGTGCCAGCAGCGTGGTAGCGGGAGAAGGCTCAGGAGCCGGGGAGCTGTTTTTT
j_gene: TRBJ2-2; d_gene: TRBD1; abundance: few; v_gene: TRBV19; CDR3aa: CASRRQGDTGELFF; CDR3nt: TGTGCCAGTAGGCGACAGGGAGACACCGGGGAGCTGTTTTTT
j_gene: TRBJ2-1; d_gene: TRBD1; abundance: -; v_gene: TRBV28; CDR3aa: CASSLTGNFRREQFF; CDR3nt: TGTGCCAGCAGTTTGACAGGGAATTTTAGGCGTGAGCAGTTCTTC
j_gene: TRBJ2-3; d_gene: -; abundance: -; v_gene: TRBV6-1; CDR3aa: CASNLSPFTDTQYF; CDR3nt: TGTGCCAGCAATCTTAGCCCCTTCACAGATACGCAGTATTTT
j_gene: TRBJ2-2; d_gene: TRBD2; abundance: once; v_gene: TRBV5-6; CDR3aa: CASSSLRSGGNTGELFF; CDR3nt: TGTGCCAGCAGCTCCTTGAGATCGGGAGGGAACACCGGGGAGCTGTTTTTT
j_gene: TRBJ2-3; d_gene: TRBD2; abundance: -; v_gene: TRBV13; CDR3aa: CASSLLLGGLAGADTQYF; CDR3nt: TGTGCCAGCAGCTTATTGCTGGGCGGTCTAGCGGGAGCAGATACGCAGTATTTT
j_gene: TRBJ2-1; d_gene: TRBD2; abundance: -; v_gene: TRBV28; CDR3aa: CASSFRTSGHYQEQFF; CDR3nt: TGTGCCAGCAGTTTTCGCACTAGCGGACACTATCAGGAGCAGTTCTTC
j_gene: TRBJ2-5; d_gene: -; abundance: -; v_gene: TRBV19; CDR3aa: CASSILPDTDRLETQYF; CDR3nt: TGTGCCAGTAGTATTTTGCCTGATACAGACCGTCTGGAGACCCAGTACTTC
j_gene: TRBJ2-5; d_gene: -; abundance: -; v_gene: TRBV19; CDR3aa: CASSINSQETQYF; CDR3nt: TGTGCCAGTAGTATCAACAGCCAAGAGACCCAGTACTTC
j_gene: TRBJ1-5; d_gene: TRBD1; abundance: few; v_gene: TRBV25-1; CDR3aa: CASSVTGGSQPQHF; CDR3nt: TGTGCCAGCAGTGTGACAGGGGGCAGCCAGCCCCAGCATTTT
j_gene: TRBJ2-7; d_gene: TRBD2; abundance: -; v_gene: TRBV9; CDR3aa: CASSLLFPGLAELSSSYEQYF; CDR3nt: TGTGCCAGCAGCCTCCTTTTCCCGGGACTAGCGGAACTGTCAAGCTCCTACGAGCAGTACTTC
j_gene: TRBJ2-7; d_gene: TRBD2; abundance: -; v_gene: TRBV29-1; CDR3aa: CSVEEATSGRAYEQYF; CDR3nt: TGCAGCGTTGAAGAAGCCACTAGCGGGAGGGCCTACGAGCAGTACTTC
j_gene: TRBJ2-1; d_gene: TRBD2; abundance: -; v_gene: TRBV2; CDR3aa: CASSLTSAVDNEQFF; CDR3nt: TGTGCCAGCAGTTTGACTAGCGCGGTAGACAATGAGCAGTTCTTC
j_gene: TRBJ2-7; d_gene: TRBD2; abundance: -; v_gene: TRBV28; CDR3aa: CASSPTSGTIYEQYF; CDR3nt: TGTGCCAGCAGTCCGACTAGCGGGACAATTTACGAGCAGTACTTC
j_gene: TRBJ2-1; d_gene: -; abundance: -; v_gene: TRBV9; CDR3aa: CASSLEARGEQFF; CDR3nt: TGTGCCAGCAGCCTTGAGGCTAGAGGTGAGCAGTTCTTC
j_gene: TRBJ1-6; d_gene: TRBD1; abundance: -; v_gene: TRBV6-5; CDR3aa: CASSPTGNGSPLHF; CDR3nt: TGTGCCAGCAGCCCGACAGGGAACGGTTCACCCCTCCACTTT
j_gene: TRBJ2-1; d_gene: TRBD2; abundance: -; v_gene: TRBV10-3; CDR3aa: CAGGGGSYNEQFF; CDR3nt: TGCGCCGGGGGGGGAGGTTCCTACAATGAGCAGTTCTTC
j_gene: TRBJ2-7; d_gene: -; abundance: -; v_gene: TRBV6-5; CDR3aa: CASSYSIVEPGVEQYF; CDR3nt: TGTGCCAGCAGTTACTCGATTGTGGAACCCGGGGTCGAGCAGTACTTC
j_gene: TRBJ2-7; d_gene: -; abundance: once; v_gene: TRBV29-1; CDR3aa: CSVVSTNSGYEQYF; CDR3nt: TGCAGCGTTGTTTCGACTAATTCTGGTTACGAGCAGTACTTC
j_gene: TRBJ1-3; d_gene: -; abundance: -; v_gene: TRBV6-6; CDR3aa: CASTPNRAGNTIYF; CDR3nt: TGTGCCAGCACCCCCAATCGGGCTGGAAACACCATATATTTT
j_gene: TRBJ2-7; d_gene: -; abundance: once; v_gene: TRBV15; CDR3aa: CATSRAPSFAYEQYF; CDR3nt: TGTGCCACCAGCAGAGCCCCTAGCTTCGCCTACGAGCAGTACTTC
j_gene: TRBJ2-1; d_gene: TRBD2; abundance: -; v_gene: TRBV10-1; CDR3aa: CASSEGEAGDRDEQFF; CDR3nt: TGCGCCAGCAGTGAGGGTGAAGCGGGAGATCGGGACGAGCAGTTCTTC
j_gene: TRBJ2-3; d_gene: -; abundance: -; v_gene: TRBV7-2; CDR3aa: CASSFSDRTSDTQYF; CDR3nt: TGTGCCAGCAGTTTTAGCGACAGGACCTCAGATACGCAGTATTTT
j_gene: TRBJ2-1; d_gene: TRBD2; abundance: -; v_gene: TRBV19; CDR3aa: CASSIGSGAYNEQFF; CDR3nt: TGTGCCAGTAGTATAGGTAGCGGGGCCTACAATGAGCAGTTCTTC